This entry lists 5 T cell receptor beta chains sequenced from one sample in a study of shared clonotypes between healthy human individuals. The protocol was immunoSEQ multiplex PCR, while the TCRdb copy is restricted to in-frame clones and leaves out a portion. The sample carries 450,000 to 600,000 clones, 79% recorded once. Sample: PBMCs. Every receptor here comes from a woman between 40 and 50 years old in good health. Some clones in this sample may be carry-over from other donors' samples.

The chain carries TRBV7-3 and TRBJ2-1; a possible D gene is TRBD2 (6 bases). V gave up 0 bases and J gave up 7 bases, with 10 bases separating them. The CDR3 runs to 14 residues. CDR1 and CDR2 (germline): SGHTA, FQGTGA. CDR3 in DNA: TGTGCCAGCAGCTTAACGGCGACTAGGAATGAGCAGTTCTTC. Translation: CASSLTATRNEQFF.

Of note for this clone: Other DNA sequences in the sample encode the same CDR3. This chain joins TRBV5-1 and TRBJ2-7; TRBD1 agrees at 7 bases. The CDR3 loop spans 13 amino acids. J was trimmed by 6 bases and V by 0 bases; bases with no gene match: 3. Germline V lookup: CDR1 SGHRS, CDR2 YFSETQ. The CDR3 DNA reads TGCGCCAGCAGCTTGGGACAGGGTGGCGAGCAGTACTTC. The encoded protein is CASSLGQGGEQYF.

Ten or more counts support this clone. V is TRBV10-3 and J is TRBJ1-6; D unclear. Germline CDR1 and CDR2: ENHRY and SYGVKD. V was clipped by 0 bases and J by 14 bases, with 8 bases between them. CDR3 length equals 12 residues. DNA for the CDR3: TGTGCCATCAGTGAGTCCCTCGAGACCCTCCACTTT. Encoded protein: CAISESLETLHF.

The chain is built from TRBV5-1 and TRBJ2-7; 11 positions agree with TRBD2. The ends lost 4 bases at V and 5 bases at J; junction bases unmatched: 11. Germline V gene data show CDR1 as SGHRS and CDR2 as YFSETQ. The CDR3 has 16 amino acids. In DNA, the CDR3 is TGCGCCAGCAGCCTACATAGACTAGCGGGGACCAACGAGCAGTACTTC. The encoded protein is CASSLHRLAGTNEQYF. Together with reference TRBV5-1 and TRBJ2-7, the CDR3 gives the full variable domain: KAGVTQTPRYLIKTRGQQVTLSCSPISGHRSVSWYQQTPGQGLQFLFEYFSETQRNKGNFPGRFSGRQFSNSRSEMNVSTLELGDSALYLCASSLHRLAGTNEQYFGPGTRLTVT.

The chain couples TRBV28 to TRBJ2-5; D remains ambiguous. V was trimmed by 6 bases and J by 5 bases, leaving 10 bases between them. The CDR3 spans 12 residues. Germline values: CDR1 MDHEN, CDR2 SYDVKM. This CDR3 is CASSTPVETQYF. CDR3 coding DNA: TGTGCCAGCAGCACACCCGTTGAGACCCAGTACTTC.